This T cell receptor beta chain was captured by sequencing in a study of OX40 agonist ivuxolimab in advanced cancers. TCRdb's copy holds only in-frame clones and misses some; the assay was immunoSEQ multiplex PCR. This sample has about 100,000 clones, with 89% found just once. The germline gives CDR1 MGHRA, CDR2 YSYEKL. This CDR3 has 16 amino acids. V lost 0 bases and J lost 4; bases outside the gene matches: 2. The receptor's source is an adult with an advanced solid tumor such as melanoma, head and neck, liver or kidney cancer. V and J are TRBV4-1 and TRBJ2-1; 11 bases map to TRBD2. Sequencing was performed on CD4+ or CD8+ T cells sorted from blood, taken in a trial of the OX40 agonist ivuxolimab. CDR3 residues: CASSQDVAGGYNEQFF. In DNA, the CDR3 is TGCGCCAGCAGCCAAGATGTAGCGGGAGGGTACAATGAGCAGTTCTTC.